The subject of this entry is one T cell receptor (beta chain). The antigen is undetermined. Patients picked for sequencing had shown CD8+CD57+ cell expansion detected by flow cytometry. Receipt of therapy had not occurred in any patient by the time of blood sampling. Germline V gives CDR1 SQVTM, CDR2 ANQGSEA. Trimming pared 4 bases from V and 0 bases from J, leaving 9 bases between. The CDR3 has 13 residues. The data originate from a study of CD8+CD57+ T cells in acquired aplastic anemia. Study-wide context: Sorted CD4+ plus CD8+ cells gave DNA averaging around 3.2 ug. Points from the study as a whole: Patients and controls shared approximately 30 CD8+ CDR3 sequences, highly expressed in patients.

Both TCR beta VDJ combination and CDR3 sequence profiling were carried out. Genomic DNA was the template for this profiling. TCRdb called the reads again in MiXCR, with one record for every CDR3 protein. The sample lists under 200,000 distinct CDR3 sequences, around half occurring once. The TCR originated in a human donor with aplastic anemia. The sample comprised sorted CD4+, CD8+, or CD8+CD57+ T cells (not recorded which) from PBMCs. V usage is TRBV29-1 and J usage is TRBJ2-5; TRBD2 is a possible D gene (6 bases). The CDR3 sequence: CSVAGLNQETQYF. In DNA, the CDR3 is TGCAGCGTTGCAGGACTAAACCAAGAGACCCAGTACTTC.